The 5 T cell receptor beta chains presented below share a single source sample, sequenced in a study of human T cells and chemical hapten exposure. Each CDR3 protein gets one entry after TCRdb re-called the RACE reads with MiXCR. This table has more than 85,000 distinct CDR3 sequences, approximately 10% appearing once. The time point denotes: patch test 2, 6 weeks after DPC sensitization. Treatment reported: therapeutic diphenylcyclopropenone sensitization with weekly scalp DPC. Sequenced here: whole blood, sampled in connection with sensitization to the hapten diphenylcyclopropenone (DPC). These receptor sequences come from a man aged 40-49 years with alopecia areata. Some clones in this sample may be carry-over from other donors' samples.

The chain is built from TRBV7-2 and TRBJ2-1; TRBD1 matches 9 bases. Unmatched junction bases numbered 7, after V lost 5 bases and J lost 5 bases. The V gene's germline CDR1 is SGHTA and CDR2 FQGNSA. The CDR3 is 15 amino acids. For the CDR3, the DNA is TGTGCCAGCAGCCCCGGCGGGACAGGGAACAATGAGCAGTTCTTC. Its protein product is CASSPGGTGNNEQFF.

The chain carries TRBV12-3 or TRBV12-4 and TRBJ1-3, with D unclear. The CDR3 is 12 amino acids. Trimming pared 3 bases from V and 3 bases from J, leaving 3 bases between. DNA of the CDR3: TGTGCCAGCAGTTTCGGTGGAAACACCATATATTTT. Translated: CASSFGGNTIYF.

This clonotype was counted between two and nine times. The chain links TRBV11-2 to TRBJ2-2, with 13 bases lining up with TRBD2. Germline trimming cut 6 bases from V and 5 bases from J; bases unmatched to any gene: 6. CDR1 is SGHAT and CDR2 is FQNNGV in the germline V gene. The CDR3 is 16 residues long. CDR3 in amino acids: CASRGTSGMETGELFF. The CDR3 nucleotides are TGTGCCAGCAGGGGGACTAGCGGGATGGAAACCGGGGAGCTGTTTTTT.

The chain has TRBV9 and TRBJ1-6, with D possibly matching TRBD1 (6 bases). From germline, CDR1 is SGDLS and CDR2 YYNGEE. Trimming pared 4 bases from V and 5 bases from J, leaving 13 bases between. The CDR3 extends over 15 amino acids. The DNA for the CDR3 is TGTGCCAGCAGCCTAGGGACACGCAATAATTCACCCCTCCACTTT. As protein: CASSLGTRNNSPLHF.

In this sample, this clonotype turned up a few times. The genes are TRBV20-1 and TRBJ2-3; 11 bases fit TRBD2. The CDR3 length is 15 residues. V lost 5 bases, J lost 5 bases, and 9 bases stayed unmatched. Germline lookup yields CDR1 DFQATT and CDR2 SNEGSKA (reference sequence). CDR3: CSASAPLAGEDTQYF. The CDR3 region has the DNA TGCAGTGCTTCCGCCCCACTAGCGGGAGAAGATACGCAGTATTTT.